This TCR beta chain came from a study of identical twins. Study-level results: Researchers reported excess low generation probability among twin-shared out-of-frame alpha sequences. Insertions ran lower in abundant cord blood beta clonotypes, though not in memory repertoires.

Of note for this clonotype: Its antigen remains unidentified.

Trimming took 0 bases from V and 7 from J; bases not matched to a gene: 10. CDR1 and CDR2 (germline): DFQATT, SNEGSKA (reference sequence). The CDR3 extends over 15 amino acids. Each CDR3 protein is one row after TCRdb ran MiXCR on the 5' RACE reads. The sample lists fewer than 900,000 distinct CDR3 sequences, over 15% seen once, with approximately 14% in the top ten. This sample was also put to use in a study of T cells expressing NK-cell markers. Per that paper: A handful of donors showed these clonotypes also leading the CD3+CD56-NKG2C+ fraction.

Specimen: PBMCs. This chain links TRBV20-1 with TRBJ2-5, with 8 positions matching TRBD2. This receptor was identified in a woman between 18 and 29 years old in good health. The CDR3 reads CSARDQAGVEVTQYF. For the CDR3, the DNA is TGCAGTGCTAGAGACCAAGCGGGAGTGGAGGTGACCCAGTACTTC.